This note documents a single TCR beta chain sequence. CDR3 length equals 15 residues. The V gene's germline CDR1 is MNHEY and CDR2 SVGAGI. J gave up 8 bases and V 7 bases, and 11 bases lay outside the gene matches. This record comes from a study of control samples from healthy donors and cancer patients. Libraries were prepared by immunoSEQ multiplex PCR; TCRdb keeps only in-frame clonotypes and omits some of them. There are approximately 70,000 clones in the sample; about 83% occur only once, and more than 15% lies in the top ten. The TCR originated in a man between 60 and 75 years old in good health. The source material was blood. J is TRBJ2-1 and V is TRBV6-5, with 10 bases aligning to TRBD2. In nucleotides, the CDR3 is TGTGCCAGCACTTCCCCCACTAGCGGGATGGATGAGCAGTTCTTC. It specifies CASTSPTSGMDEQFF.